The present T cell receptor (beta chain) was sequenced within a study of OX40 agonist ivuxolimab in advanced cancers. Study-wide context: There were three patients with partial responses, one having hepatocellular carcinoma and two cutaneous melanoma.

TCRdb's table, derived via immunoSEQ multiplex PCR, lists solely in-frame clones and lacks some. Here the sample spans 70,000 to 95,000 clones, 80% to 90% being singletons. The CDR3 runs to 13 residues. CDR1 MNHNY and CDR2 SVGAGI come from the germline V gene (reference sequence). V lost 4 bases, J lost 5 bases, and 9 bases lay in between. Autoimmune disease history or systemic immunosuppression was exclusionary. Study-level results: In the expanded peripheral T cells, antigen specificity was never determined.

To note about this clone: Its antigen is unidentified.

This specimen consisted of CD4+ or CD8+ T cells sorted from blood, obtained in a trial of the OX40 agonist ivuxolimab. This sequence was found in an adult with an advanced solid tumor such as melanoma, head and neck, liver or kidney cancer. The chain links TRBV6-6 to TRBJ2-4; D may be TRBD1 (6 bases). The CDR3 region is CASSLDSQNIQYF. The CDR3 DNA reads as TGTGCCAGCAGTTTGGACAGCCAAAACATTCAGTACTTC.